The 32 T cell receptor beta chains below all came from one sample that was sequenced in a study of CD8 T cells in Susac syndrome. An amount of RNA that ranged from roughly 0.45 to 1 ug was reverse transcribed with random hexamers. From the immunoSEQ multiplex PCR reads, TCRdb called clonotypes with MiXCR, one entry per CDR3 protein. This sample has fewer than 200,000 distinct CDR3 sequences, with 85% to 95% found just once. Specimen: CD8+ T cells from PBMCs. The receptors derive from a human donor with multiple sclerosis.

The gene calls are TRBV29-1 and TRBJ2-2; 7 positions match TRBD2. The V gene's germline CDR1 is SQVTM and CDR2 ANQGSEA. J was trimmed by 3 bases and V by 5 bases; bases with no gene match: 12. CDR3 length equals 16 residues. CDR3 sequence (DNA): TGCAGCGTTCGGGGGAGGCGGGAGTTGGACACCGGGGAGCTGTTTTTT. It encodes CSVRGRRELDTGELFF.

This chain joins TRBV2 and TRBJ1-2; D unresolved. The V gene lost 6 bases and the J gene lost 2 bases, with 19 bases spanning the gap. CDR3 length: 16 amino acids. Germline CDR1 SNHLY, CDR2 FYNNEI. This CDR3 reads CASSQERPGENYGYTF. Written as DNA, the CDR3 is TGTGCCAGCAGCCAAGAGAGGCCAGGAGAAAACTATGGCTACACCTTC. The whole variable domain, remainder taken from reference TRBV2 and TRBJ1-2, is EPEVTQTPSHQVTQMGQEVILRCVPISNHLYFYWYRQILGQKVEFLVSFYNNEISEKSEIFDDQFSVERPDGSNFTLKIRSTKLEDSAMYFCASSQERPGENYGYTFGSGTRLTVV.

The V and J genes are TRBV19 and TRBJ2-1; 9 bases agree with TRBD1. CDR1 is LNHDA and CDR2 is SQIVND in the germline V gene (reference sequence). The CDR3 runs 14 residues. Losses at the gene ends were 3 bases for V and 6 bases for J; bases not matched to a gene: 3. CDR3 protein: CASSMGTGFNEQFF. CDR3 DNA sequence: TGTGCCAGTAGTATGGGGACAGGGTTCAATGAGCAGTTCTTC. Supplemented by reference TRBV19 and TRBJ2-1, the full variable domain reads DGGITQSPKYLFRKEGQNVTLSCEQNLNHDAMYWYRQDPGQGLRLIYYSQIVNDFQKGDIAEGYSVSREKKESFPLTVTSAQKNPTAFYLCASSMGTGFNEQFFGPGTRLTVL.

V gene TRBV5-1 combines with J gene TRBJ1-1, with 7 bases identical to TRBD1. The germline CDR1 and CDR2 sequences are SGHRS and YFSETQ. The J segment lost 7 bases and the V segment lost 3 bases, leaving 3 bases of the junction unmatched. This CDR3 contains 12 residues. The CDR3 loop reads CASSWGDSEAFF. CDR3 bases: TGCGCCAGCAGCTGGGGGGACAGTGAAGCTTTCTTT.

This rearrangement joins TRBV7-9 to TRBJ2-7; D uncertain. The V and J ends lost 1 base and 3 bases respectively, with 7 bases between them. The CDR3 has 13 residues. Germline CDR1 reads SEHNR; CDR2 reads FQNEAQ (reference sequence). CDR3 residues: CASSLVGDYEQYF. As DNA, the CDR3 is TGTGCCAGCAGCTTAGTAGGCGACTACGAGCAGTACTTC. The full variable domain, with the rest looked up from reference TRBV7-9 and TRBJ2-7, is DTGVSQNPRHKITKRGQNVTFRCDPISEHNRLYWYRQTLGQGPEFLTYFQNEAQLEKSRLLSDRFSAERPKGSFSTLEIQRTEQGDSAMYLCASSLVGDYEQYFGPGTRLTVT.

This clonotype came up once. This chain uses TRBV5-1 with TRBJ2-3, with TRBD1 matching over 11 bases. The CDR3 consists of 17 residues. CDR1 SGHRS and CDR2 YFSETQ come from the germline V gene. The J segment lost 4 bases and the V segment lost 1 base, leaving 8 bases of the junction unmatched. The CDR3 protein is CASSLPTGTGGADTQYF. DNA for the CDR3: TGCGCCAGCAGCTTGCCCACCGGGACAGGGGGTGCAGATACGCAGTATTTT.

The chain joins TRBV4-1 to TRBJ2-7, with D perhaps TRBD2 (5 bases). This CDR3 has 17 amino acids. Germline V gives CDR1 MGHRA, CDR2 YSYEKL. The germline V and J ends were trimmed by 0 bases and 3 bases, with 18 bases remaining between them. The DNA for the CDR3 is TGCGCCAGCAGCCAAGAATCATCTGCGGGTCCATTCTACGAGCAGTACTTC. Residues: CASSQESSAGPFYEQYF.

V gene TRBV20-1 combines with J gene TRBJ1-1; D unclear. CDR3 length equals 16 residues. In germline, CDR1 is DFQATT, CDR2 SNEGSKA (reference sequence). Trimming removed 1 base at V and 4 bases at J, with 19 bases between. The CDR3 DNA is TGCAGTGCTAGAGCGGCGACCGAGCCCTCGGGCACTGAAGCTTTCTTT. Translation gives CSARAATEPSGTEAFF.

V usage is TRBV7-9 and J usage is TRBJ2-2; 7 nucleotides match TRBD2. CDR3 length: 15 residues. Germline V gene sequence: CDR1 SEHNR, CDR2 FQNEAQ (reference sequence). The ends lost 4 bases at V and 3 bases at J; junction bases unmatched: 5. The CDR3 spells CASSWGGLDTGELFF. Here the CDR3 DNA reads TGTGCCAGCAGCTGGGGAGGGCTCGACACCGGGGAGCTGTTTTTT.

Regarding this clonotype: At one of its ends the junction is not consistent with the germline gene, which may arise from a read error. This rearrangement joins TRBV9 to TRBJ1-2, with 7 positions matching TRBD1. Looked up from germline, CDR1 is SGDLS and CDR2 is YYNGEE. The CDR3 spans 13 residues. For the CDR3, the DNA is TGTGCCAGCGGCGGGGGACAGAGTCGAATCTCCCCCTTC. It encodes CASGGGQSRISPF.

This clonotype was seen once. The chain links TRBV12-5 to TRBJ2-1; 10 nucleotides match TRBD2. Looked up from germline, CDR1 is LGHNT and CDR2 is FRNRAP. V dropped 3 bases and J dropped 7; count of bases not matched to a gene: 3. The CDR3 contains 14 residues. The CDR3 protein is CASGFATSGNEQFF. CDR3 in DNA: TGTGCTAGTGGTTTTGCGACTAGCGGGAATGAGCAGTTCTTC.

The V and J genes are TRBV7-2 and TRBJ2-5; no reliable D call. Germline values: CDR1 SGHTA, CDR2 FQGNSA. The CDR3 sequence is 16 residues long. Trimming took 1 base from V and 5 from J, leaving 17 bases between them. CDR3 residues: CASSLEARSLGETQYF. CDR3 nucleotides: TGTGCCAGCAGCTTAGAGGCTCGCTCCCTAGGGGAGACCCAGTACTTC.

This clonotype was seen just once. This rearrangement joins TRBV11-2 to TRBJ2-5; D might be TRBD2 (5 bases). Looked up from germline, CDR1 is SGHAT and CDR2 is FQNNGV. The CDR3 runs to 15 residues. Trimming took off 3 bases at V and 0 bases at J, with 11 bases between the two ends. The CDR3 loop is CASSFTRWDQETQYF. CDR3 bases: TGTGCCAGCAGCTTCACTAGGTGGGACCAAGAGACCCAGTACTTC.

The CDR3, as DNA: TGCAGTGCTAGACCCGGCGGGGAGTACGAGCAGTACTTC. Amino acid sequence: CSARPGGEYEQYF. The V call is TRBV20-1, the J call TRBJ2-7; D may be TRBD2 (6 bases). Looked up from germline, CDR1 is DFQATT and CDR2 is SNEGSKA (reference sequence). The CDR3 spans 13 residues. V was pared by 2 bases and J by 4 bases, with 12 bases between.

J is TRBJ2-3 and V is TRBV15, with 12 bases fitting TRBD1. V shed 3 bases, J shed 10 bases, and the junction held 11 bases outside the gene matches. Germline assignment: CDR1 LNHNV and CDR2 YYDKDF (reference sequence). The CDR3 is 16 residues long. The CDR3 DNA is TGTGCCACCAGCAGGTTACCGGGACAGGGGGCTTTTTCGCAGTATTTT. This codes for CATSRLPGQGAFSQYF.

The gene calls are TRBV30 and TRBJ2-7; the match to TRBD2 covers 16 bases. With 6 bases clipped from V and 3 bases from J, the junction kept 5 bases outside the gene matches. This CDR3 comprises 15 residues. Germline V gene sequence: CDR1 GTSNPN, CDR2 SVGIG (reference sequence). The CDR3 DNA reads as TGTGCCTGTCCCGGGACTAGCGGGGGGGACTACGAGCAGTACTTC. Protein sequence: CACPGTSGGDYEQYF.

The chain recombines TRBV20-1 with TRBJ2-5; D is unclear. Germline assignment: CDR1 DFQATT and CDR2 SNEGSKA (reference sequence). This CDR3 comprises 12 residues. V gave up 2 bases and J gave up 3 bases, with 7 bases separating them. CDR3 protein: CSARLFEETQYF. The DNA of the CDR3 is TGCAGTGCTAGACTATTCGAAGAGACCCAGTACTTC.

The rearrangement links TRBV10-3 to TRBJ2-6, with 7 bases matching TRBD2. CDR3 length equals 16 residues. V lost 2 bases to trimming and J lost 1 base; unmatched junction nucleotides: 2. Germline V CDR1 and CDR2: ENHRY, SYGVKD. The CDR3 loop reads CAISEPAGSGANVLTF. The DNA of the CDR3 is TGTGCCATCAGTGAGCCAGCGGGGTCTGGGGCCAACGTCCTGACTTTC.

The chain has TRBV5-1 and TRBJ2-4, with unresolved D. CDR1 is SGHRS and CDR2 is YFSETQ in the germline V gene. The CDR3 consists of 13 residues. The germline V and J ends were trimmed by 0 bases and 5 bases, with 6 bases remaining between them. The chain's CDR3 is CASSLGTENIQYF. Here the CDR3 DNA reads TGCGCCAGCAGCTTGGGGACGGAAAACATTCAGTACTTC.

CDR3 DNA: TGCAGTGCTCACGTACAGGGGAGGAATCAGCCCCAGCATTTT. Amino acid sequence: CSAHVQGRNQPQHF. The V and J genes are TRBV20-1 and TRBJ1-5; 7 positions agree with TRBD1. V lost 5 bases to trimming and J lost 4 bases; unmatched junction nucleotides: 8. The CDR3 covers 14 residues. Per germline, CDR1 DFQATT and CDR2 SNEGSKA (reference sequence).

The J gene is TRBJ2-3, the V gene TRBV5-1, with D maybe TRBD2 (5 bases). V lost 0 bases to trimming and J lost 4 bases, with 12 bases between them. CDR3 length equals 15 residues. Germline values: CDR1 SGHRS, CDR2 YFSETQ. This CDR3 reads CASSLGESSPDTQYF. The CDR3, as DNA: TGCGCCAGCAGCTTGGGGGAGTCTAGCCCAGATACGCAGTATTTT.

The rearrangement links TRBV3-1 to TRBJ1-1, with 7 bases identical to TRBD1. CDR1 is LGHDT and CDR2 is YNNKEL in the germline V gene (reference sequence). This CDR3 contains 15 residues. The trim removed 3 bases at V and 6 bases at J, leaving 10 bases unmatched. DNA of the CDR3: TGTGCCAGCAGCCAGCCCTTTCGGACAGGCTCTGAAGCTTTCTTT. This translates into CASSQPFRTGSEAFF.

This clonotype has just one count. This CDR3 is CASSFRTAYEQYF. In DNA, the CDR3 is TGCGCCAGCAGCTTTAGGACTGCTTACGAGCAGTACTTC. V is TRBV4-1 and J is TRBJ2-7; D is possibly TRBD2 (5 bases). V dropped 5 bases and J dropped 4 bases, with 12 bases sitting between them. CDR1 MGHRA and CDR2 YSYEKL come from the germline V gene. The CDR3 spans 13 residues.

In its sample, this clonotype was seen once. CDR3 in amino acids: CASSMALSNQPQHF. The CDR3 nucleotides read TGTGCCAGTAGTATGGCATTGAGCAATCAGCCCCAGCATTTT. The chain recombines TRBV19 with TRBJ1-5, with no clear D. Trimming left V 3 bases short and J 1 base short, with 7 bases between. CDR3 size: 14 residues. The V gene's germline CDR1 is LNHDA and CDR2 SQIVND (reference sequence).

This chain links TRBV5-6 with TRBJ2-7, with D possibly being TRBD1 (7 bases). Trimming removed 0 bases from V and 2 bases from J, with 15 bases in between. Germline V gene lookup returns CDR1 SGHDT and CDR2 YYEEEE. The CDR3 contains 16 residues. Here the CDR3 reads CASSLVEGAPPYEQYF. CDR3 DNA: TGTGCCAGCAGCTTGGTGGAGGGGGCCCCTCCCTACGAGCAGTACTTC.

The V call is TRBV11-1, the J call TRBJ2-1; TRBD2 agrees at 9 bases. V shed 4 bases, J shed 8 bases, and the junction held 9 bases outside the gene matches. The V gene's germline CDR1 is SGHAT and CDR2 FQDESV (reference sequence). The CDR3 contains 15 residues. CDR3 in amino acids: CASSSISGSRDEQFF. The CDR3 nucleotides are TGTGCCAGCAGCTCCATTAGCGGGAGTCGCGATGAGCAGTTCTTC. Full variable domain (remainder filled in from reference TRBV11-1 and TRBJ2-1): EAEVAQSPRYKITEKSQAVAFWCDPISGHATLYWYRQILGQGPELLVQFQDESVVDDSQLPKDRFSAERLKGVDSTLKIQPAELGDSAMYLCASSSISGSRDEQFFGPGTRLTVL.

The V gene is TRBV11-1, the J gene TRBJ1-1, with 10 bases aligning to TRBD1. Losses at the gene ends were 5 bases for V and 4 bases for J; bases not matched to a gene: 7. The CDR3 is 15 residues long. CDR1 and CDR2 from the germline V gene are SGHAT and FQDESV (reference sequence). The CDR3 loop reads CASSLDRGSFTEAFF. As DNA, the CDR3 is TGTGCCAGCAGCCTGGACAGGGGGTCGTTCACTGAAGCTTTCTTT.

This sequence joins TRBV27 and TRBJ2-2, with D possibly TRBD1 on 7 matching bases. The V end was cut by 5 bases, the J end by 7 bases, with 11 bases between. Germline V gene sequence: CDR1 MNHEY, CDR2 SMNVEV (reference sequence). The CDR3 runs 13 residues. The CDR3 region is CASSPGGFGELFF. The CDR3 DNA follows: TGTGCCAGCAGTCCAGGGGGGTTCGGGGAGCTGTTTTTT.

Regarding this clonotype: The germline gene is not matched at one end of the junction; a read error may be the cause. This chain joins TRBV27 and TRBJ2-1; D unresolved. The CDR3 covers 11 residues. Germline loops: CDR1 MNHEY, CDR2 SMNVEV (reference sequence). The CDR3: CAGSFNNEQFF. The CDR3, as DNA: TGTGCCGGCAGTTTTAACAATGAGCAGTTCTTC.

The V gene is TRBV19, the J gene TRBJ1-5; no clear D gene. The CDR3 loop spans 14 amino acids. The V end lost 2 bases, the J end lost 1 base, and 6 bases lay between the germline ends. The V gene's germline CDR1 is LNHDA and CDR2 SQIVND (reference sequence). The CDR3 loop reads CASSITDSNQPQHF. CDR3 nucleotide sequence: TGTGCCAGTAGTATAACGGACAGCAATCAGCCCCAGCATTTT.

The chain employs TRBV6-1 and TRBJ2-5, with TRBD1 matching 11 bases. The DNA end is a closer match to TRBJ2-7, so the J assignment may be wrong. Germline-derived CDR1 and CDR2 are MNHNS and SASEGT. The CDR3 has 15 residues. The CDR3 protein is CASSEFRTGGGEQYF. CDR3 DNA sequence: TGTGCCAGCAGTGAATTCAGGACAGGGGGCGGCGAGCAGTACTTC.

This chain joins TRBV7-9 and TRBJ2-7; D call uncertain. V lost 3 bases to trimming and J lost 1 base, with 10 bases between them. The germline gives CDR1 SEHNR, CDR2 FQNEAQ (reference sequence). There are 14 residues in the CDR3. CDR3: CASSFPQGSYEQYF. As DNA, the CDR3 is TGTGCCAGCAGCTTCCCACAAGGGTCCTACGAGCAGTACTTC.